This entry is about one TCR beta chain. Its antigen is not known. These data come from a study of Ad26.COV2.S vaccination and SARS-CoV-2 variants. Study-wide results and limits: Participants in the vaccine arm had higher spike-specific TCR breadth; placebo recipients had lower.

The treatment: around 19 received Ad26.COV2.S at low or high dose, single or two shots; several received placebo; per-sample allocation not given. Each sample was drawn 63 days after the first injection (of vaccine or placebo). Donor was an adult aged 18-55 years in Boston. Generated by immunoSEQ multiplex PCR, the TCRdb table keeps only in-frame clones and is missing some. The sample lists about 420,000 clones, 88% occurring once. The CDR3 is 14 residues long. CDR1 and CDR2 (germline): WSHSY, SAAADI. After removal of 8 bases from V and 3 bases from J, the junction contained 5 bases not matched to a gene.

Specimen: peripheral blood, collected in a trial of Ad26.COV2.S vaccine versus placebo. This TCR was sampled from a person between 18 and 65 years old who received the Ad26.COV2.S COVID-19 vaccine or a placebo. The V call is TRBV10-2, the J call TRBJ2-3, with 10 bases identical to TRBD1. The CDR3 nucleotides are TGCGCCAGCGGGGGACAGGGGCTGACAGATACGCAGTATTTT. Translation gives CASGGQGLTDTQYF.